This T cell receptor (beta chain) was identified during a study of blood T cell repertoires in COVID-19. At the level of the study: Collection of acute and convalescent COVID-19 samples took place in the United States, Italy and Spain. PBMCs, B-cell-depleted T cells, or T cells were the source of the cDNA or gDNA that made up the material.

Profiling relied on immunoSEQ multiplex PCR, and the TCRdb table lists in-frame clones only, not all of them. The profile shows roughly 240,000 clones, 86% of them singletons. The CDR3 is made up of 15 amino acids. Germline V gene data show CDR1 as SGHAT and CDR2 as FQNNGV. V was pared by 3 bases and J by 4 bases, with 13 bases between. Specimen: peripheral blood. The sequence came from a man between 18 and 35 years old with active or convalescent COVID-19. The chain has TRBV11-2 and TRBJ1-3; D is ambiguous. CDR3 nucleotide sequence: TGTGCCAGCAGCTTGGAGGGAGCGAGAGGAAACACCATATATTTT. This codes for CASSLEGARGNTIYF.